The 12 T cell receptor beta chains reported below all come from one sample, sequenced in a study of blood T cell repertoires in COVID-19. Libraries were prepared by immunoSEQ multiplex PCR; TCRdb keeps only in-frame clonotypes and omits some of them. The sample shows 380,000 or so clones, around nine tenths of them seen only once. Sequencing was done on a sample of peripheral blood. Source of these receptors: a woman in her fifties or sixties with COVID-19, enrolled during active disease.

The chain combines TRBV3-1 (or the pseudogene TRBV3-2) with TRBJ2-7; 9 positions match TRBD1. The CDR3 is 16 residues long. The junction had 13 bases not matched to a gene; V was cut back by 4 bases and J by 6 bases. Germline CDR1 reads LGHDT; CDR2 reads YNNKEL (reference sequence). The CDR3 sequence is CASSPNTGTGFFEQYF. As DNA, the CDR3 is TGTGCCAGCAGCCCAAATACCGGGACAGGGTTTTTCGAGCAGTACTTC.

CDR3 residues: CASSLVQGREDTQYF. The DNA of the CDR3 is TGTGCCAGCAGCTTAGTCCAGGGAAGGGAAGATACGCAGTATTTT. This rearrangement joins TRBV7-9 to TRBJ2-3; D might be TRBD1 (5 bases). V lost 1 base and J 5 bases, leaving 13 bases between the germline ends. Germline values: CDR1 SEHNR, CDR2 FQNEAQ (reference sequence). The CDR3 is made up of 15 amino acids.

Note on this clone: This same CDR3 is encoded by further DNA sequences in the sample. The chain combines TRBV9 with TRBJ1-1; D gene ambiguous. The V end lost 0 bases, the J end lost 3 bases, and 6 bases lay between the germline ends. Germline CDR1 is SGDLS and CDR2 is YYNGEE. This CDR3 is 13 amino acids long. Here the CDR3 DNA reads TGTGCCAGCAGCGTAGCAGGTTACACTGAAGCTTTCTTT. Its translation is CASSVAGYTEAFF.

The chain is built from TRBV7-2 and TRBJ2-1; 9 nucleotides line up with TRBD2. The CDR3 has 14 amino acids. CDR1 SGHTA and CDR2 FQGNSA come from the germline V gene. V lost 3 bases and J lost 7; bases outside the gene matches: 4. This CDR3 reads CASSLGLAGNEQFF. Here the CDR3 DNA reads TGTGCCAGCAGCTTGGGTCTAGCGGGGAATGAGCAGTTCTTC.

The chain's CDR3 is CASSPGGVQGNYGYTF. Written as DNA, the CDR3 is TGTGCCAGCAGCCCGGGGGGGGTACAGGGGAACTATGGCTACACCTTC. The J gene is TRBJ1-2, the V gene TRBV7-2; TRBD1 matches at 7 bases. The CDR3 runs 16 residues. Germline V gives CDR1 SGHTA, CDR2 FQGNSA. Trimming at V came to 5 bases and at J to 2 bases, leaving 11 bases not matched to a gene.

V usage is TRBV4-3 and J usage is TRBJ2-7; 7 nucleotides agree with TRBD1. The germline V gene encodes CDR1 LGHNA and CDR2 YSLEER. The V gene end was trimmed by 3 bases and the J gene end by 2 bases; junction bases not matched to a gene: 7. The CDR3 runs to 15 residues. CDR3 loop: CASSHATGSPYEQYF. CDR3 bases: TGCGCCAGCAGCCACGCGACAGGGTCCCCCTACGAGCAGTACTTC.

The chain carries TRBV5-1 and TRBJ2-7; a possible D gene is TRBD1 (7 bases). Trimming removed 5 bases at V and 2 bases at J, with 17 bases between. The CDR3 has 15 amino acids. The V gene's germline CDR1 is SGHRS and CDR2 YFSETQ. For the CDR3, the DNA is TGCGCCAGCAGGACGGGCGGGACAGTACCCTACGAGCAGTACTTC. Translating gives CASRTGGTVPYEQYF.

The J gene is TRBJ1-2, the V gene TRBV9, with TRBD1 as a possible D gene (5 bases). V was shortened by 4 bases and J by 4 bases, with 11 bases between the two germline ends. The CDR3 covers 13 residues. The germline CDR1 and CDR2 sequences are SGDLS and YYNGEE. The CDR3 DNA is TGTGCCAGCAGCCGGGGGACGGGCTATGGCTACACCTTC. Residues: CASSRGTGYGYTF.

The chain joins TRBV10-3 to TRBJ1-3; D gene unclear. The V end lost 8 bases, the J end lost 1 base, and 9 bases lay between the germline ends. This CDR3 has 13 residues. Germline CDR1 ENHRY, CDR2 SYGVKD. As DNA, the CDR3 is TGTGCCATCCTACCGCTATCTGGAAACACCATATATTTT. Its translation is CAILPLSGNTIYF.

The chain joins TRBV9 to TRBJ2-7; tentative D call: TRBD1 (5 bases). Between the trimmed V and J ends, which lost 2 bases and 5 bases, there was a span of 11 bases. Germline-derived CDR1 and CDR2 are SGDLS and YYNGEE. CDR3 length: 13 amino acids. CDR3 sequence reads: CASSVGQYHEQYF. In DNA, the CDR3 is TGTGCCAGCAGCGTGGGGCAATACCACGAGCAGTACTTC.

The V gene is TRBV7-2, the J gene TRBJ2-7; 11 nucleotides align to TRBD2. Germline trimming cut 5 bases from V and 5 bases from J; bases unmatched to any gene: 8. The CDR3 has 15 residues. Per the germline V gene, CDR1 is SGHTA and CDR2 is FQGNSA. The CDR3 reads CASSLWTSGSDEQYF. CDR3 in DNA: TGTGCCAGCAGCCTATGGACTAGCGGGTCGGACGAGCAGTACTTC.

This clone was found once. CDR3 nucleotides: TGTGCCAGCAGCTCCCCAGGCGCTGAAGCTTTCTTT. Its translation is CASSSPGAEAFF. This chain joins TRBV7-2 and TRBJ1-1; no clear D. V lost 4 bases, J lost 6 bases, and 9 bases lay in between. CDR3 length: 12 residues. Germline V gene sequence: CDR1 SGHTA, CDR2 FQGNSA.